This T cell receptor (beta chain) emerged from a study of blood T cell repertoires in COVID-19. The wider study: Some COVID-19 samples were acute and others convalescent; all came from the United States, Italy and Spain. T cells, B-cell-depleted T cells, or PBMCs provided the cDNA or gDNA that served as material.

This CDR3 has 14 amino acids. The germline V gene has CDR1 SNHLY and CDR2 FYNNEI. V lost 7 bases and J 0 bases, leaving 13 bases between the germline ends. In the authors' methods: Scientists estimated how many nucleated cells there were by amplifying reference gene primers. TCRdb keeps only in-frame clones here, not all; method: immunoSEQ multiplex PCR. The DNA gave D and trimming, while V, J and clone size come from that table. The data hold more than 85,000 clones, with approximately 89% observed a single time. The clonotype was recovered from a man aged 55 to 69 with acute or convalescent COVID-19. Sequenced material: peripheral blood. The chain links TRBV2 to TRBJ2-7; possible D gene TRBD1, 6 bases. The CDR3 loop is CASTRDTNSYEQYF. The DNA for the CDR3 is TGTGCCAGCACCCGGGACACCAACTCCTACGAGCAGTACTTC.